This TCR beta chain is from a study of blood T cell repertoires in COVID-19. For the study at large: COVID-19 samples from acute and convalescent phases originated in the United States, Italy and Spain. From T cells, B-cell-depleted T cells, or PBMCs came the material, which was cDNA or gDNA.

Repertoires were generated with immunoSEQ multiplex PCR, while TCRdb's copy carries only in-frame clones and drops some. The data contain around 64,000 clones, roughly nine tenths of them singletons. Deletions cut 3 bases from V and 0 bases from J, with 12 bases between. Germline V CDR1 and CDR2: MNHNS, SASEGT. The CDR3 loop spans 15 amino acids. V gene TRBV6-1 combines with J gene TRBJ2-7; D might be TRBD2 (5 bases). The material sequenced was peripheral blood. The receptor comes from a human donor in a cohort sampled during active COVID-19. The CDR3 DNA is TGTGCCAGCAGTGATTCCGGGGAGAGCTCCTACGAGCAGTACTTC. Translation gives CASSDSGESSYEQYF.